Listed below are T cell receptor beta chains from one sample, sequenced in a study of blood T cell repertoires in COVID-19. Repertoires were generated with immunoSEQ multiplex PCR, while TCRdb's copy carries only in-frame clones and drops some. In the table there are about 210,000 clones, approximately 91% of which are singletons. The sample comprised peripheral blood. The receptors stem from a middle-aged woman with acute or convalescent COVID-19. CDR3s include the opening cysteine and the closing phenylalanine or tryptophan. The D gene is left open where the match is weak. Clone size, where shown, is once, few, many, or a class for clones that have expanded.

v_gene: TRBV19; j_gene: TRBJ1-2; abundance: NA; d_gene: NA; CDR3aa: CASRSTGTNYGYTF; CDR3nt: TGTGCCAGTAGAAGTACGGGGACTAACTATGGCTACACCTTC
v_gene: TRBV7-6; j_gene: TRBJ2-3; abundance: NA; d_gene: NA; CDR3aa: CASSFPASIRDSDTDTQYF; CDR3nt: TGTGCCAGCAGCTTCCCCGCGTCGATCAGGGATTCTGACACAGATACGCAGTATTTT
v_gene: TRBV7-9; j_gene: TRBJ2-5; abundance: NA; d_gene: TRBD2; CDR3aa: CASSLGASGGPQETQYF; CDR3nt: TGTGCCAGCAGCTTAGGGGCTAGCGGGGGCCCGCAAGAGACCCAGTACTTC
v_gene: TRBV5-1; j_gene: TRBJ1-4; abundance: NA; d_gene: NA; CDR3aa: CASSPTAGRGEKLFF; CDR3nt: TGCGCCAGCAGCCCAACGGCAGGGCGGGGGGAAAAACTGTTTTTT
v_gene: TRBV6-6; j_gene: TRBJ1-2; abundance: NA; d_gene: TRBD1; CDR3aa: CASSYIPGQPSYGYTF; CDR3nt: TGTGCCAGCAGTTACATCCCGGGACAGCCTTCCTATGGCTACACCTTC
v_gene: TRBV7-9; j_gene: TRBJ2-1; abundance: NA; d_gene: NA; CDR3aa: CASSLIYRNNEQFF; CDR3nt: TGTGCCAGCAGCTTGATCTACAGAAACAATGAGCAGTTCTTC
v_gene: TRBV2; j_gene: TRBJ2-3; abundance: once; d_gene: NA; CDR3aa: CASRRVLRLDTDTQYF; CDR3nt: TGTGCCAGCAGGAGGGTCTTGCGGCTGGACACAGATACGCAGTATTTT
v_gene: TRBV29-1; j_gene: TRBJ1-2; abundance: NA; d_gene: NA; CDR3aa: CSVEAPGSRLYGYTF; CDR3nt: TGCAGCGTTGAAGCCCCAGGGTCCCGACTCTATGGCTACACCTTC
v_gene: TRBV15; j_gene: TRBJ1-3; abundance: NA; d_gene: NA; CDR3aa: CATSRKDRVSGNTIYF; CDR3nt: TGTGCCACCAGCAGGAAGGACAGAGTCTCTGGAAACACCATATATTTT
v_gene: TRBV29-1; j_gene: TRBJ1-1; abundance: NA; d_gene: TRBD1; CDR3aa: CSVVRDRTLNTEAFF; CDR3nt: TGCAGCGTTGTTCGGGACAGAACCTTGAACACTGAAGCTTTCTTT
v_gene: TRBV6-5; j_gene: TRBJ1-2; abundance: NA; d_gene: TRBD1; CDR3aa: CASNSGGQLGYTF; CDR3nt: TGTGCCAGCAATTCAGGGGGGCAGCTTGGCTACACCTTC
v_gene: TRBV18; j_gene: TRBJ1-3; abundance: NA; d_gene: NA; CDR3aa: CASSPQQGTSSGNTIYF; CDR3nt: TGTGCCAGCTCACCCCAGCAGGGGACGAGCTCTGGAAACACCATATATTTT
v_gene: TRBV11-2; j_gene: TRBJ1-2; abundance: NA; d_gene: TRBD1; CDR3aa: CASSTRSGGGHYGYTF; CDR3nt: TGTGCCAGCAGCACACGGTCAGGGGGCGGTCACTATGGCTACACCTTC
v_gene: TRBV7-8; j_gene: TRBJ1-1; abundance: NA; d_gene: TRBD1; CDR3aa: CASSYARTDRVGTEAFF; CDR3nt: TGTGCCAGCAGCTACGCCCGAACAGACAGGGTAGGAACTGAAGCTTTCTTT
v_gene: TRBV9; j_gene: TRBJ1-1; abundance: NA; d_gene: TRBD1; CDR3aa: CASSGGTGVTEAFF; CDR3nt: TGTGCCAGCAGCGGGGGGACAGGGGTGACTGAAGCTTTCTTT
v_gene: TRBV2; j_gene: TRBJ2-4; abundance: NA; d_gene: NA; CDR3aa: CASSGSGVAKNIQYF; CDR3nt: TGTGCCAGCAGTGGTTCGGGGGTTGCCAAAAACATTCAGTACTTC
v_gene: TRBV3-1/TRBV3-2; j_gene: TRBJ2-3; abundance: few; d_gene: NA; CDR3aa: CASSLRSGGTDTQYF; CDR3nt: TGTGCCAGCAGCCTCCGGAGCGGAGGGACAGATACGCAGTATTTT
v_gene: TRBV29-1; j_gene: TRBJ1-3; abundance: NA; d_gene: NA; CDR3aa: CSVRFQGRDTIYF; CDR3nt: TGCAGCGTGAGGTTTCAGGGGAGAGACACCATATATTTT
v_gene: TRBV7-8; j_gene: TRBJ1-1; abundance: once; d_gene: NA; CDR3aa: CASSLLLEAFF; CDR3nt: TGTGCCAGCAGCCTCCTCCTTGAAGCTTTCTTT
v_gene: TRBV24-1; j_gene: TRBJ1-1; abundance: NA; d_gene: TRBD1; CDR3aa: CATRGGQALEAFF; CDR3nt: TGTGCCACCAGGGGAGGACAGGCCCTTGAAGCTTTCTTT
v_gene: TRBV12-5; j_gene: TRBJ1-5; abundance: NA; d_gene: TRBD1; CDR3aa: CASGLVRDGTESFAQPQHF; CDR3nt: TGTGCTAGTGGTTTGGTACGGGACGGGACAGAATCATTTGCTCAGCCCCAGCATTTT
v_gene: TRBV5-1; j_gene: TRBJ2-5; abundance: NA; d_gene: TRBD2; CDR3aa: CASSGGGAEETQYF; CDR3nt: TGCGCCAGCAGCGGCGGGGGGGCGGAGGAGACCCAGTACTTC
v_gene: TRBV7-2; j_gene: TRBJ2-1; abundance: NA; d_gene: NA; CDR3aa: CASRAGAYNEQFF; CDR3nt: TGTGCCAGCAGGGCGGGGGCATACAATGAGCAGTTCTTC
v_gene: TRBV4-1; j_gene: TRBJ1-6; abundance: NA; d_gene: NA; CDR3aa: CASSQDGSAYNSPLHF; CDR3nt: TGCGCCAGCAGCCAAGATGGCTCAGCGTATAATTCACCCCTCCACTTT